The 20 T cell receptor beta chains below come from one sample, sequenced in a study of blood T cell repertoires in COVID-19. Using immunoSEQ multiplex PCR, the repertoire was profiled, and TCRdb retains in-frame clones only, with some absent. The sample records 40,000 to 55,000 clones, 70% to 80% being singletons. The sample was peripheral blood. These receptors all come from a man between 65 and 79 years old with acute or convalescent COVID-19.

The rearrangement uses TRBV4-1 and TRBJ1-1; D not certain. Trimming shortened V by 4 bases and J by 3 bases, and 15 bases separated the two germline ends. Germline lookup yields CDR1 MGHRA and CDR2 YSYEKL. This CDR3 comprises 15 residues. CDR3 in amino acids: CASSLIEGGDTEAFF. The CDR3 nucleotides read TGCGCCAGCAGCCTAATTGAGGGCGGAGACACTGAAGCTTTCTTT.

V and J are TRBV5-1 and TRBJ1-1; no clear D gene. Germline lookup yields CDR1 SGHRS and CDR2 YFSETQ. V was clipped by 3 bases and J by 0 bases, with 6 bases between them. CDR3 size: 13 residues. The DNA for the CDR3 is TGCGCCAGCAGCTCGCAGATGAACACTGAAGCTTTCTTT. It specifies CASSSQMNTEAFF.

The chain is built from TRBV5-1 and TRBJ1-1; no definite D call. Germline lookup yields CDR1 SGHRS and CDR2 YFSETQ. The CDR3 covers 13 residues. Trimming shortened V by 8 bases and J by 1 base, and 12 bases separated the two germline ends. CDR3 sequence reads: CASSRPGNTEAFF. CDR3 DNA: TGCGCCAGTAGTAGGCCGGGGAACACTGAAGCTTTCTTT.

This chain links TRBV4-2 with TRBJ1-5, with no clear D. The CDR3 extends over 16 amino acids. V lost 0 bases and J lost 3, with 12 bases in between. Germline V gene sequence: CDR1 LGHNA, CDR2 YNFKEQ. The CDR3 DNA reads TGTGCCAGCAGCCAAGATGCAAGAGAAACCAATCAGCCCCAGCATTTT. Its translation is CASSQDARETNQPQHF.

The DNA of the CDR3 is TGTGCCACCAGCAGAGGGGGGCCAGGCTATGGCTACACCTTC. This encodes CATSRGGPGYGYTF. The rearrangement links TRBV15 to TRBJ1-2; D may be TRBD1 (6 bases). Between the trimmed V and J ends, which lost 1 base and 4 bases, there was a span of 10 bases. CDR3 length equals 14 residues. Looked up from germline, CDR1 is LNHNV and CDR2 is YYDKDF (reference sequence).

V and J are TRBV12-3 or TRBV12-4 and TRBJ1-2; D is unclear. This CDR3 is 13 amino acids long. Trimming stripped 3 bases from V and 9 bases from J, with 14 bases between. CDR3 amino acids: CASSLTGKGRYTF. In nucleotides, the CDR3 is TGTGCCAGCAGTTTGACGGGGAAGGGTCGCTACACCTTC.

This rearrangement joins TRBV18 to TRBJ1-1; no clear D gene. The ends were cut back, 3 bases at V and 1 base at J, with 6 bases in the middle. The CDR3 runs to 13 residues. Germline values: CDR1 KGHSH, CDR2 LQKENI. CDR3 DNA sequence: TGTGCCAGCTCACCCGACACGAACACTGAAGCTTTCTTT. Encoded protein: CASSPDTNTEAFF.

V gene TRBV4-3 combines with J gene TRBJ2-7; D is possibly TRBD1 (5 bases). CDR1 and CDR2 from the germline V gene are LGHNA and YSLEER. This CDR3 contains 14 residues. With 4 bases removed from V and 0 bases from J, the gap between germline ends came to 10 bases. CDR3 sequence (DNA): TGCGCCAGCAGCCGCGGACATCTCTCCTACGAGCAGTACTTC. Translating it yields CASSRGHLSYEQYF.

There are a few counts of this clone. CDR3 DNA sequence: TGCGCCAGCAGCTCGTCCCAGGGCTCTGGAAACACCATATATTTT. Encoded protein: CASSSSQGSGNTIYF. J is TRBJ1-3 and V is TRBV5-1, with D possibly being TRBD1 (5 bases). The ends were cut back, 3 bases at V and 0 bases at J, with 10 bases in the middle. Germline V gene data show CDR1 as SGHRS and CDR2 as YFSETQ. The length of the CDR3 is 15 residues.

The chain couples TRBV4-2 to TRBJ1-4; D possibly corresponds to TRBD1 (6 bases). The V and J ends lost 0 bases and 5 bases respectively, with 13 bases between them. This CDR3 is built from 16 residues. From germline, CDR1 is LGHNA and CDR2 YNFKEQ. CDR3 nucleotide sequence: TGTGCCAGCAGCCAAGAATGGACAGCGGGGAATGAAAAACTGTTTTTT. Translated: CASSQEWTAGNEKLFF.

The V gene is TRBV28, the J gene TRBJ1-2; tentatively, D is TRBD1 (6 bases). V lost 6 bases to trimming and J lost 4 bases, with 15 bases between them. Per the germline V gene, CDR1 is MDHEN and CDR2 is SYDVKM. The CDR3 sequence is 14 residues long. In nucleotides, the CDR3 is TGTGCCAGCAGAGTACAGGGAGATCGCTATGGCTACACCTTC. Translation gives CASRVQGDRYGYTF.

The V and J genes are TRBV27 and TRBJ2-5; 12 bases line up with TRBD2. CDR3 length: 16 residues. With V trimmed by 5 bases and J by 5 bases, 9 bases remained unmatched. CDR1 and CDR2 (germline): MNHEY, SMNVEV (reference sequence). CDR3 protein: CASSIGLAGKGETQYF. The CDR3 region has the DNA TGTGCCAGCAGTATCGGACTAGCGGGGAAGGGGGAGACCCAGTACTTC.

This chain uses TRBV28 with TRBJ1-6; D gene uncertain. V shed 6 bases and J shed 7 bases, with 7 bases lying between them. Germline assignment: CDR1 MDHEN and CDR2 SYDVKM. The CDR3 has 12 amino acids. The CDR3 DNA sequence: TGTGCCAGCAGAGGGAGGAATTCACCCCTCCACTTT. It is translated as CASRGRNSPLHF. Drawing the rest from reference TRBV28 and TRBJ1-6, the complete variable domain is DVKVTQSSRYLVKRTGEKVFLECVQDMDHENMFWYRQDPGLGLRLIYFSYDVKMKEKGDIPEGYSVSREKKERFSLILESASTNQTSMYLCASRGRNSPLHFGNGTRLTVT.

CDR3 sequence (DNA): TGTGCCAGCCTGCTGACGAGGTACCAAGAGACCCAGTACTTC. Protein: CASLLTRYQETQYF. This rearrangement joins TRBV5-8 to TRBJ2-5; the D is unclear. The germline CDR1 and CDR2 sequences are SGHTS and YDEGEE. The ends were cut back, 7 bases at V and 0 bases at J, with 13 bases in the middle. The length of the CDR3 is 14 residues.

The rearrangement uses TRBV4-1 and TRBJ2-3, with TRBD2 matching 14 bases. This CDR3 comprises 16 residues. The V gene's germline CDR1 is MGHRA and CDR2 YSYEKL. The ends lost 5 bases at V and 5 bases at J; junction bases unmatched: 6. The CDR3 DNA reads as TGCGCCAGCAGCAGGGGACTAGCGGGGGAGAGAGATACGCAGTATTTT. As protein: CASSRGLAGERDTQYF.

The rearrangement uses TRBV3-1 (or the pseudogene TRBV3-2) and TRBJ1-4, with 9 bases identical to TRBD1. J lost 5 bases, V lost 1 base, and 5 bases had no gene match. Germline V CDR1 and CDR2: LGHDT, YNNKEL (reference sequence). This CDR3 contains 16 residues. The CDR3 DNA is TGTGCCAGCAGCCAAGGGCGGGGACAGGGAAATGAAAAACTGTTTTTT. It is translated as CASSQGRGQGNEKLFF.

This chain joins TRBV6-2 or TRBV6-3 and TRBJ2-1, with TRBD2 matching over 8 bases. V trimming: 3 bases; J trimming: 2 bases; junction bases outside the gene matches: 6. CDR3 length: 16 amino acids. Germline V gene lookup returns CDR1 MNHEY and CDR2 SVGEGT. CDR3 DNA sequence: TGTGCCAGCAGTTATCGAGGAGCGGGGGCCTACAATGAGCAGTTCTTC. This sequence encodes CASSYRGAGAYNEQFF.

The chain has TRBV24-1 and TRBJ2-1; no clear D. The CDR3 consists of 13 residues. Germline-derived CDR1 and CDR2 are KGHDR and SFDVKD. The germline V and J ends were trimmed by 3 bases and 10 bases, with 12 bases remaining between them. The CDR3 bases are TGTGCCACCAGTGATAGTTCGAGGAGCGAGCAGTTCTTC. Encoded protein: CATSDSSRSEQFF.

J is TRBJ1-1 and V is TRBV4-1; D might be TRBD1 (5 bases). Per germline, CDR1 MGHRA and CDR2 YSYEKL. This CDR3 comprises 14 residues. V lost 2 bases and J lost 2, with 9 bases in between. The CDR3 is CASSQYDRNTEAFF. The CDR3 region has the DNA TGCGCCAGCAGCCAATACGACAGAAACACTGAAGCTTTCTTT.

CDR3 residues: CASSLGSGDGYTF. CDR3 DNA: TGTGCCAGCAGCTTAGGCTCCGGGGATGGCTACACCTTC. The chain has TRBV7-8 and TRBJ1-2; the D is unclear. The CDR3 has 13 residues. Germline CDR1 SGHVS, CDR2 FQNEAQ. Trimming shortened V by 1 base and J by 6 bases, and 9 bases separated the two germline ends.